This T cell receptor (beta chain) was captured by sequencing in a study of blood T cell repertoires in COVID-19. At the level of the study: The origin of the acute and convalescent COVID-19 samples was the United States, Italy and Spain. Nucleic acid was either cDNA or gDNA, and it came from T cells, B-cell-depleted T cells, or PBMCs.

CDR1 and CDR2 from the germline V gene are LGHDT and YNNKEL (reference sequence). The CDR3 extends over 13 amino acids. V gave up 4 bases and J gave up 1 base, with 7 bases separating them. Authors' methods: Amplification with reference gene primers provided the estimates of nucleated cell counts. Profiling relied on immunoSEQ multiplex PCR, and the TCRdb table lists in-frame clones only, not all of them. V and J calls and clone size are those listed in that table; D and trimming were worked out from the DNA. The top ten clones hold 3.9% of a sample with 55,000 to 90,000 clones, about 86% of them seen once.

This chain uses TRBV3-1 (or the pseudogene TRBV3-2) with TRBJ1-2; D gene unclear. This receptor was identified in a man between 65 and 79 years old with active COVID-19. Material for sequencing was peripheral blood. CDR3 in DNA: TGTGCCAGCAGCCCCGGGAGTAACTATGGCTACACCTTC. Translation: CASSPGSNYGYTF.